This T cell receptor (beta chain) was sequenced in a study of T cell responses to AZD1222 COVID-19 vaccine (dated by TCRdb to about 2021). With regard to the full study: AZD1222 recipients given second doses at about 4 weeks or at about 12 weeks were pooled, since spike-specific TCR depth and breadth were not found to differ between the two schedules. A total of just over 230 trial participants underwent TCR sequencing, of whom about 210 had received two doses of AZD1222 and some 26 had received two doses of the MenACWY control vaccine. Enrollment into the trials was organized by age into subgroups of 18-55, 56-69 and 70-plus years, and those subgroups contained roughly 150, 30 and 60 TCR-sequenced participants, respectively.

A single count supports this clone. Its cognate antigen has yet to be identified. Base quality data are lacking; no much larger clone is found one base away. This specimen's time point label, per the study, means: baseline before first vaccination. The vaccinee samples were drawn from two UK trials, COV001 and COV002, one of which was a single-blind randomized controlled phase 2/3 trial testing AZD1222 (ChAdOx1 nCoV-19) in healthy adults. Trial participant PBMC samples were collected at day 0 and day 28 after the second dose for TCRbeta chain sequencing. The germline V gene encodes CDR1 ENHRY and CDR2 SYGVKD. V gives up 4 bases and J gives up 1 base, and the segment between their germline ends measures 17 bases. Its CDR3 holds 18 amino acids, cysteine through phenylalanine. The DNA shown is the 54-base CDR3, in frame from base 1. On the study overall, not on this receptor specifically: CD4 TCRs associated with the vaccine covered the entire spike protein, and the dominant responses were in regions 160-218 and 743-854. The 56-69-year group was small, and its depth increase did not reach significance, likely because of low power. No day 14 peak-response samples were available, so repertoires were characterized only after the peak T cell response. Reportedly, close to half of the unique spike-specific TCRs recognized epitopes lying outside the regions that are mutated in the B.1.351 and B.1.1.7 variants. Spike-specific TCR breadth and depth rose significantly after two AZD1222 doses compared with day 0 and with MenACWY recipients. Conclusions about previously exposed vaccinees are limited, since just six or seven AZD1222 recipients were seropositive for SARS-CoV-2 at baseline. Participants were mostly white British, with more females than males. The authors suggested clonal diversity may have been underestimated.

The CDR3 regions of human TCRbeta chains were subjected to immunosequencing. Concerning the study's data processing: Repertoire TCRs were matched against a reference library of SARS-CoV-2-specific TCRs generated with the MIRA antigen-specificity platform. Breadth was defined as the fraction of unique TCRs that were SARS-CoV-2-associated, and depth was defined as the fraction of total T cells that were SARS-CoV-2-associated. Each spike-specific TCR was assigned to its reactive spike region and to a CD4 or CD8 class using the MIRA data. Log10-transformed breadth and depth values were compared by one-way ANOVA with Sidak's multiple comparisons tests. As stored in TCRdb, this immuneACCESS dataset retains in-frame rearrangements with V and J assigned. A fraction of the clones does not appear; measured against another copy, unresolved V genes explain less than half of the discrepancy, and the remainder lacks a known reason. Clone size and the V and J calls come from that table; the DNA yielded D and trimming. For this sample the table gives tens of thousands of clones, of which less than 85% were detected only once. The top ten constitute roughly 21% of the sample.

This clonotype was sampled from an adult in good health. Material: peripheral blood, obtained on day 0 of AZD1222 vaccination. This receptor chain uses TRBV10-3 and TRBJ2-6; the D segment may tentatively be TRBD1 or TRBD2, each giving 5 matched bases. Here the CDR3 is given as CAISGVRDRGSGANVLTF. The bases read TGTGCCATCAGTGGGGTCAGGGACCGTGGATCTGGGGCCAACGTCCTGACTTTC.